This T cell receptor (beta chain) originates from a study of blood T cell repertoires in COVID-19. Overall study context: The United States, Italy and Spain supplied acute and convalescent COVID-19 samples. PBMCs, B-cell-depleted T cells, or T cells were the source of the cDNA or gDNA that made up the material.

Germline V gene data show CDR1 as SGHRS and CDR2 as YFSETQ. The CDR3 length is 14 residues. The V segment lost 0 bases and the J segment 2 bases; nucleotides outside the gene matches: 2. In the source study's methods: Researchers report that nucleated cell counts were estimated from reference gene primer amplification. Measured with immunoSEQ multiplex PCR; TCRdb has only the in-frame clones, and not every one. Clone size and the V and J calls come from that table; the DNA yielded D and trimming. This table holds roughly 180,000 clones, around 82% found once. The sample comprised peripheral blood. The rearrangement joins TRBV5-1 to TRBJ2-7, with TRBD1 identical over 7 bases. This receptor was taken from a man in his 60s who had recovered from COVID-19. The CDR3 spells CASSLGQGPYEQYF. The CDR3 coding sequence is TGCGCCAGCAGCTTGGGACAGGGCCCCTACGAGCAGTACTTC.